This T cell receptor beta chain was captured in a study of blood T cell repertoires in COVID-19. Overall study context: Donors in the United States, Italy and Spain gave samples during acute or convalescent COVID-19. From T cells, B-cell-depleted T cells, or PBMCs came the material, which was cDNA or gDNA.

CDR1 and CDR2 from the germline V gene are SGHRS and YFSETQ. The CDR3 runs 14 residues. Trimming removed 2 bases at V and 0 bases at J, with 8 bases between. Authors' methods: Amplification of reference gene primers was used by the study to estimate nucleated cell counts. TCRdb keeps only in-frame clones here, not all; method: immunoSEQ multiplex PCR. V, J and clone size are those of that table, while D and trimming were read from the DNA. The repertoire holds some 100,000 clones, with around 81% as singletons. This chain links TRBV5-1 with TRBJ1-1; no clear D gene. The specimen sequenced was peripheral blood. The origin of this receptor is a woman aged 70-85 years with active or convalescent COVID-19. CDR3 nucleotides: TGCGCCAGCAGCTTCGGGAGCATGAACACTGAAGCTTTCTTT. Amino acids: CASSFGSMNTEAFF.